This passage covers 31 T cell receptor beta chains from one sample sequenced in a study of shared clonotypes between healthy human individuals. The data were produced by immunoSEQ multiplex PCR, yet TCRdb's version contains in-frame clones alone and is incomplete. Of 1,400,000 or so clones in the sample, around 98.5% were seen once. Sequencing used naive CD4+ T cells sorted from blood. This sample's subset: CD45RA+ positively selected. These TCRs come from a man in his thirties or forties in good health.

The V call is TRBV5-8, the J call TRBJ2-3; the D is unclear. V gave up 1 base and J gave up 6 bases, with 3 bases separating them. Germline values: CDR1 SGHTS, CDR2 YDEGEE. The CDR3 has 11 amino acids. The CDR3: CASSLPDTQYF. For the CDR3, the DNA is TGTGCCAGCAGCTTGCCCGATACGCAGTATTTT.

V is TRBV28 and J is TRBJ2-2; D ambiguous. The CDR3 is made up of 14 amino acids. Germline CDR1 and CDR2: MDHEN and SYDVKM. The V end lost 5 bases, the J end lost 5 bases, and 12 bases lay between the germline ends. The CDR3 is CASSPTDGTGELFF. The DNA of the CDR3 is TGTGCCAGCAGTCCCACTGACGGGACCGGGGAGCTGTTTTTT.

The chain carries TRBV5-4 and TRBJ2-5, with D unresolved. V was pared by 4 bases and J by 2 bases, with 9 bases between. CDR1 and CDR2 (germline): SGHNT, YYREEE (reference sequence). The CDR3 contains 13 residues. The CDR3 DNA follows: TGTGCCAGCAGCACAACAGCTCAAGAGACCCAGTACTTC. Protein sequence: CASSTTAQETQYF.

Only one count was recorded for this clone. The genes are TRBV6-5 and TRBJ2-7, with 9 bases that match TRBD1. The CDR3 covers 16 residues. Unmatched junction bases numbered 11, after V lost 1 base and J lost 7 bases. Germline V gene lookup returns CDR1 MNHEY and CDR2 SVGAGI. CDR3 bases: TGTGCCAGCAGTTACTACCGCCCGGGACAGGGCGGGGAGCAGTACTTC. Translation gives CASSYYRPGQGGEQYF.

The DNA for the CDR3 is TGTGCCAGCAGTGCCTTGGGAGCGGGTGACACAGATACGCAGTATTTT. Protein: CASSALGAGDTDTQYF. The genes are TRBV6-1 and TRBJ2-3, with a weak D call TRBD2 (6 bases). V lost 4 bases to trimming and J lost 2 bases, with 16 bases between them. Germline V gene data show CDR1 as MNHNS and CDR2 as SASEGT. The CDR3 has 16 amino acids.

This chain links TRBV5-1 with TRBJ2-3; maybe TRBD2 (5 bases). Per germline, CDR1 SGHRS and CDR2 YFSETQ. With 5 bases removed from V and 1 base from J, the gap between germline ends came to 11 bases. The CDR3 covers 14 residues. This chain's CDR3 is CASRRETRTDTQYF. In DNA form, the CDR3 reads TGCGCCAGCAGGAGGGAGACCCGCACAGATACGCAGTATTTT.

The chain recombines TRBV19 with TRBJ2-7; 12 bases agree with TRBD2. CDR1 and CDR2 from the germline V gene are LNHDA and SQIVND (reference sequence). There are 13 residues in the CDR3. The J segment lost 3 bases and the V segment lost 10 bases, leaving 4 bases of the junction unmatched. CDR3 coding DNA: TGTGCCACCGGACTAGCGGGGATCTACGAGCAGTACTTC. Amino acids: CATGLAGIYEQYF.

The V call is TRBV14, the J call TRBJ2-3; D remains ambiguous. The V end was cut by 1 base, the J end by 9 bases, with 5 bases between. The CDR3 is made up of 11 amino acids. Per the germline V gene, CDR1 is SGHDN and CDR2 is FVKESK. CDR3 region: CASSQVWTQYF. DNA of the CDR3: TGTGCCAGCAGCCAAGTTTGGACGCAGTATTTT.

On this clone: The sample holds other DNA sequences that translate to the same CDR3. This chain joins TRBV5-1 and TRBJ1-4; D is unresolved. CDR3 size: 14 residues. Trimming removed 3 bases from V and 0 bases from J, with 6 bases in between. The germline V gene encodes CDR1 SGHRS and CDR2 YFSETQ. The CDR3 is CASSSTATNEKLFF. CDR3 sequence (DNA): TGCGCCAGCAGCTCAACAGCAACTAATGAAAAACTGTTTTTT.

Written as DNA, the CDR3 is TGTGCCAGCAGCTCCGAGGGTGGTAGCCACCCTACAGATACGCAGTATTTT. Protein: CASSSEGGSHPTDTQYF. The chain uses TRBV5-4 and TRBJ2-3; perhaps TRBD2 as D (5 bases). V was cut by 3 bases and J by 3 bases, with 20 bases left in between. Per germline, CDR1 SGHNT and CDR2 YYREEE (reference sequence). The CDR3 extends over 17 amino acids.

In its sample, this clone was seen once. The V and J genes are TRBV23-1 and TRBJ2-1; 8 bases line up with TRBD2. TRBV23-1 is noted as an ORF with a role that remains uncertain. V shed 2 bases, J shed 5 bases, and the junction held 8 bases outside the gene matches. CDR3 length equals 16 residues. The CDR3, as DNA: TGCGCCAGCAGTCAACCGGGAGGGCCTGAGGACAATGAGCAGTTCTTC. It yields the protein CASSQPGGPEDNEQFF.

As for this clone: Other DNA sequences in this sample translate to the same CDR3. The rearrangement uses TRBV9 and TRBJ1-1, with TRBD1 identical over 10 bases. With 3 bases clipped from V and 1 base from J, the junction kept 0 bases outside the gene matches. Germline CDR1 is SGDLS and CDR2 is YYNGEE. The CDR3 consists of 14 residues. CDR3 coding DNA: TGTGCCAGCAGCGGGACAGGGGGGAACACTGAAGCTTTCTTT. Translating gives CASSGTGGNTEAFF.

V is TRBV7-2 and J is TRBJ1-3, with 7 nucleotides matching TRBD1. V dropped 4 bases and J dropped 0; count of bases not matched to a gene: 6. The germline CDR1 and CDR2 sequences are SGHTA and FQGNSA. This CDR3 spans 16 amino acids. The CDR3 bases are TGTGCCAGCAGCTCGGGACAGCCTTTCTCTGGAAACACCATATATTTT. Protein sequence: CASSSGQPFSGNTIYF. Filled out from reference TRBV7-2 and TRBJ1-3, the complete variable domain reads GAGVSQSPSNKVTEKGKDVELRCDPISGHTALYWYRQSLGQGLEFLIYFQGNSAPDKSGLPSDRFSAERTGGSVSTLTIQRTQQEDSAVYLCASSSGQPFSGNTIYFGEGSWLTVV.

With regard to this clone: The junction and the germline gene differ at one end; a read error may be behind it. The chain recombines TRBV7-7 with TRBJ2-3; tentative D call: TRBD1 (5 bases). CDR1 and CDR2 (germline): SSHAT, FNYEAQ (reference sequence). The CDR3 extends over 18 amino acids. The CDR3 nucleotides read TGTGCTAGCAGCTCTTTATCGGTGGGGCCCGGTTTGGCAGATACGCAGTATTTT. As protein: CASSSLSVGPGLADTQYF.

The gene calls are TRBV5-1 and TRBJ2-7, with D unclear. The germline gives CDR1 SGHRS, CDR2 YFSETQ. V was clipped by 0 bases and J by 2 bases, with 12 bases between them. This CDR3 is built from 15 residues. CDR3 in amino acids: CASSLAGRNAYEQYF. As DNA, the CDR3 is TGCGCCAGCAGCTTGGCAGGCCGAAACGCCTACGAGCAGTACTTC.

On this clone: At one end the junction does not follow the germline gene, possibly because of a read error. The chain has TRBV5-5 and TRBJ2-5; 12 nucleotides agree with TRBD1. The CDR3 contains 13 residues. Germline values: CDR1 SGHKS, CDR2 YYEKEE (reference sequence). As DNA, the CDR3 is TGTGCCAGCAATCTCGGGGTCGGGACAGGGGGCGACTTC. This encodes CASNLGVGTGGDF.

This clone has just one count. The rearrangement uses TRBV11-3 and TRBJ2-1; 9 nucleotides line up with TRBD2. The CDR3 spans 19 residues. The V segment lost 8 bases and the J segment 2 bases; nucleotides outside the gene matches: 19. Germline lookup yields CDR1 SGHNT and CDR2 YENEEA. The CDR3 spells CASSGDPKSSGRTYNEQFF. CDR3 bases: TGTGCCAGCTCGGGGGACCCTAAGTCCAGCGGGAGGACCTACAATGAGCAGTTCTTC.

Details on this clone: Other DNA sequences in this sample translate to the same CDR3. The chain joins TRBV9 to TRBJ2-1, with TRBD2 identical over 14 bases. The CDR3 sequence is 16 residues long. Trimming took 0 bases from V and 7 from J; bases not matched to a gene: 3. Germline V gene data show CDR1 as SGDLS and CDR2 as YYNGEE. CDR3 residues: CASSVAGLAGVNEQFF. CDR3 nucleotide sequence: TGTGCCAGCAGCGTAGCGGGACTAGCGGGAGTTAATGAGCAGTTCTTC.

The V gene is TRBV10-2, the J gene TRBJ2-7, with D tentatively TRBD2 (6 bases). The V gene lost 8 bases and the J gene lost 5 bases, with 19 bases spanning the gap. The CDR3 runs to 14 residues. The V gene's germline CDR1 is WSHSY and CDR2 SAAADI. The CDR3 region is CASRASAGLNEQYF. In nucleotides, the CDR3 is TGCGCCAGCCGGGCCTCCGCGGGATTAAACGAGCAGTACTTC.

The V call is TRBV7-9, the J call TRBJ1-1; TRBD1 might be the D (5 bases). The CDR3 is 12 residues long. Deletions cut 6 bases from V and 3 bases from J, with 8 bases between. Germline V gives CDR1 SEHNR, CDR2 FQNEAQ (reference sequence). Here the CDR3 reads CASRRGDTEAFF. Here the CDR3 DNA reads TGTGCCAGCAGGAGAGGGGACACTGAAGCTTTCTTT.

The V call is TRBV9, the J call TRBJ2-5, with 8 bases lining up with TRBD1. CDR3 length: 16 amino acids. V gave up 0 bases and J gave up 4 bases; unmatched junction bases: 8. Germline values: CDR1 SGDLS, CDR2 YYNGEE. CDR3 region: CASSVEARGRGETQYF. The CDR3 region has the DNA TGTGCCAGCAGCGTAGAGGCCAGGGGGCGTGGAGAGACCCAGTACTTC.

CDR3 in amino acids: CASSLVVVPSYNEQFF. In nucleotides, the CDR3 is TGCGCCAGCAGCTTGGTGGTTGTTCCTTCCTACAATGAGCAGTTCTTC. This chain uses TRBV5-1 with TRBJ2-1; no reliable D call. Trimming stripped 0 bases from V and 1 base from J, with 11 bases between. This CDR3 is 16 amino acids long. The germline CDR1 and CDR2 sequences are SGHRS and YFSETQ.

The chain uses TRBV4-3 and TRBJ2-7; D perhaps matches TRBD2 (6 bases). The CDR3 has 18 residues. The V gene's germline CDR1 is LGHNA and CDR2 YSLEER. The ends were cut back, 0 bases at V and 0 bases at J, with 18 bases in the middle. CDR3 DNA: TGCGCCAGCAGCCAAGACGCGTGGGGACTCGGAAGCTCCTACGAGCAGTACTTC. Protein sequence: CASSQDAWGLGSSYEQYF.

As regards this clone: In the same sample, other DNA sequences code for this CDR3. This sequence joins TRBV9 and TRBJ2-7, with a weak D call TRBD2 (6 bases). Germline CDR1 is SGDLS and CDR2 is YYNGEE. Trimming left V 0 bases short and J 0 bases short, with 10 bases between. The CDR3 consists of 15 residues. The CDR3 loop reads CASSVDGGRSYEQYF. The CDR3 DNA follows: TGTGCCAGCAGCGTAGACGGAGGGCGCTCCTACGAGCAGTACTTC.

The V and J genes are TRBV5-4 and TRBJ1-4, with D perhaps matching TRBD1 (6 bases). The V end was cut by 4 bases, the J end by 3 bases, with 13 bases between. This CDR3 has 15 amino acids. Per the germline V gene, CDR1 is SGHNT and CDR2 is YYREEE (reference sequence). Written as DNA, the CDR3 is TGTGCCAGCAGCCTCACGGACAGCCCTAATGAAAAACTGTTTTTT. Its protein product is CASSLTDSPNEKLFF.

The chain uses TRBV19 and TRBJ1-5; D remains unclear. The CDR3 has 17 amino acids. The V end was cut by 2 bases, the J end by 1 base, with 15 bases between. Germline V CDR1 and CDR2: LNHDA, SQIVND (reference sequence). The CDR3 sequence is CASSISPLRVSNQPQHF. In nucleotides, the CDR3 is TGTGCCAGTAGTATAAGTCCGCTGAGGGTCAGCAATCAGCCCCAGCATTTT.

This chain connects TRBV7-9 to TRBJ2-1; TRBD2 aligns across 10 bases. Trimming cost V 3 bases and J 8 bases; bases outside gene matches: 7. This CDR3 contains 15 residues. The germline gives CDR1 SEHNR, CDR2 FQNEAQ (reference sequence). The CDR3 protein is CASSFGVAGGDEQFF. DNA of the CDR3: TGTGCCAGCAGCTTTGGGGTAGCGGGGGGAGATGAGCAGTTCTTC.

A single count supports this clone. This chain uses TRBV15 with TRBJ1-2, with 9 bases lining up with TRBD1. The CDR3 covers 16 residues. Trimming took 0 bases from V and 3 from J; bases not matched to a gene: 5. The germline gives CDR1 LNHNV, CDR2 YYDKDF (reference sequence). The chain's CDR3 is CATSREVRDRDYGYTF. The DNA of the CDR3 is TGTGCCACCAGCAGAGAAGTCCGGGACAGGGACTATGGCTACACCTTC.

The V gene is TRBV18, the J gene TRBJ2-1; 9 nucleotides agree with TRBD2. V shed 1 base, J shed 4 bases, and the junction held 8 bases outside the gene matches. The CDR3 contains 17 residues. CDR1 and CDR2 from the germline V gene are KGHSH and LQKENI. As DNA, the CDR3 is TGTGCCAGCTCACCACTAGGCAGAACTAGCGGGTACAATGAGCAGTTCTTC. Protein sequence: CASSPLGRTSGYNEQFF.

The V and J genes are TRBV7-9 and TRBJ2-2; no definite D call. Trimming pared 4 bases from V and 4 bases from J, leaving 13 bases between. CDR3 length equals 15 residues. CDR1 is SEHNR, CDR2 FQNEAQ, per germline (reference sequence). DNA of the CDR3: TGTGCCAGCAGCTCCACTGCAGCAGCCACCGGGGAGCTGTTTTTT. Translating gives CASSSTAAATGELFF.

The chain couples TRBV28 to TRBJ2-3; D unclear. Between the trimmed V and J ends, which lost 5 bases and 0 bases, there was a span of 9 bases. This CDR3 comprises 14 residues. Germline CDR1 MDHEN, CDR2 SYDVKM. The CDR3 loop reads CASSRWPSTDTQYF. CDR3 DNA: TGTGCCAGCAGTAGGTGGCCTAGCACAGATACGCAGTATTTT. Together with reference TRBV28 and TRBJ2-3, the CDR3 gives the full variable domain: DVKVTQSSRYLVKRTGEKVFLECVQDMDHENMFWYRQDPGLGLRLIYFSYDVKMKEKGDIPEGYSVSREKKERFSLILESASTNQTSMYLCASSRWPSTDTQYFGPGTRLTVL.